This section outlines one T cell receptor (beta chain) sequence together with its context. These data originate in a study of blood T cell repertoires in COVID-19. Study context: In each case, the material was cDNA or gDNA derived from T cells, B-cell-depleted T cells, or PBMCs.

A Seattle source enrolled patients during active infection and followed them longitudinally. As originally analysed: From reference gene primer amplification, estimates of nucleated cell counts were derived. TCRdb keeps only in-frame clones here, not all; method: immunoSEQ multiplex PCR. V, J and clone size are taken as reported in that table, and D and trimming were inferred from the DNA itself. The sample has 150,000 to 170,000 clones; about 83% are singletons. V was shortened by 0 bases and J by 3 bases, with 11 bases between the two germline ends. CDR1 is SGHNT, CDR2 YYREEE, per germline (reference sequence). This CDR3 is built from 15 residues.

The V call is TRBV5-4, the J call TRBJ2-3; the D gene is possibly TRBD2 (5 bases). The source is a woman aged 55-69 years with COVID-19, enrolled during active disease. The sample was peripheral blood. The CDR3 sequence: CASSLEGGGTDTQYF. The CDR3 coding sequence is TGTGCCAGCAGCTTGGAAGGAGGCGGGACAGATACGCAGTATTTT.